A single sample gave rise to the 16 T cell receptor beta chains below, sequenced in a study of blood T cell repertoires in COVID-19. Profiling relied on immunoSEQ multiplex PCR, and the TCRdb table lists in-frame clones only, not all of them. The top ten hold about 1.1% of the sample, which has 300,000 or so clones, roughly 90% seen once. Sequencing used PBMCs or T cells enriched from blood (not recorded which). Source of these receptors: a woman aged 25-40 years who had recovered from COVID-19.

The rearrangement uses TRBV30 and TRBJ2-5, with TRBD2 identical over 9 bases. Trimming cost V 2 bases and J 5 bases; bases outside gene matches: 3. CDR3 size: 13 residues. CDR1 is GTSNPN and CDR2 is SVGIG in the germline V gene (reference sequence). The CDR3 DNA reads TGTGCCTGGAGTTCTAGCGGGAAGGAGACCCAGTACTTC. Translated: CAWSSSGKETQYF.

The chain links TRBV7-6 to TRBJ2-3; 11 positions agree with TRBD1. This CDR3 is 16 amino acids long. Trimming removed 1 base from V and 5 bases from J; junction bases left unmatched: 5. Germline loops: CDR1 SGHVS, CDR2 FNYEAQ. CDR3 sequence (DNA): TGTGCCAGCAGCTTAGGGACAGGGGGCGCGGGAGATACGCAGTATTTT. Translation: CASSLGTGGAGDTQYF.

The chain uses TRBV28 and TRBJ2-1; D call uncertain. Germline assignment: CDR1 MDHEN and CDR2 SYDVKM. Trimming shortened V by 7 bases and J by 0 bases, and 10 bases separated the two germline ends. CDR3 size: 14 residues. This CDR3 is CASKNPSSYNEQFF. The CDR3 DNA sequence: TGTGCCAGCAAAAATCCTAGCTCCTACAATGAGCAGTTCTTC.

V is TRBV4-1 and J is TRBJ1-4; D gene uncertain. Germline CDR1 MGHRA, CDR2 YSYEKL. This CDR3 spans 17 amino acids. Trimming took 0 bases from V and 0 from J, leaving 11 bases between them. CDR3 protein: CASSQDFFATTNEKLFF. As DNA, the CDR3 is TGCGCCAGCAGCCAAGATTTCTTTGCGACAACTAATGAAAAACTGTTTTTT.

This clone was counted a few times. This chain uses TRBV15 with TRBJ2-1; the match to TRBD2 covers 10 bases. The germline gives CDR1 LNHNV, CDR2 YYDKDF (reference sequence). CDR3 length equals 17 residues. V lost 2 bases and J lost 8; bases outside the gene matches: 12. This CDR3 is CATSRPQRLAGRDEQFF. DNA for the CDR3: TGTGCCACCAGCAGACCCCAAAGACTAGCGGGTAGGGATGAGCAGTTCTTC.

This chain uses TRBV5-1 with TRBJ2-6, with 8 bases fitting TRBD1. V shed 1 base and J 0 bases; nucleotides not matched to a gene: 6. CDR1 is SGHRS and CDR2 is YFSETQ in the germline V gene. The length of the CDR3 is 18 residues. The DNA for the CDR3 is TGCGCCAGCAGCTTGTTATCAGGGGGCACCTCTGGGGCCAACGTCCTGACTTTC. This codes for CASSLLSGGTSGANVLTF. Based on the CDR3 plus reference TRBV5-1 and TRBJ2-6, the full variable domain is KAGVTQTPRYLIKTRGQQVTLSCSPISGHRSVSWYQQTPGQGLQFLFEYFSETQRNKGNFPGRFSGRQFSNSRSEMNVSTLELGDSALYLCASSLLSGGTSGANVLTFGAGSRLTVL.

This clone has just one count. This sequence joins TRBV7-9 and TRBJ2-1; 10 bases match TRBD1. The CDR3 spans 15 residues. V gave up 5 bases and J gave up 9 bases; unmatched junction bases: 10. Germline values: CDR1 SEHNR, CDR2 FQNEAQ (reference sequence). The CDR3 bases are TGTGCCAGCAGCCTCCCGGGACAGGGGATCCTTGAGCAGTTCTTC. Translated, it gives CASSLPGQGILEQFF.

This chain connects TRBV25-1 to TRBJ1-6, with D possibly being TRBD1 (5 bases). Germline CDR1 MGHDK, CDR2 SYGVNS. Trimming left V 2 bases short and J 6 bases short, with 11 bases between. CDR3 length: 15 residues. The CDR3 protein is CASSEGQAINSPLHF. The CDR3 DNA follows: TGTGCCAGCAGTGAAGGACAAGCGATTAATTCACCCCTCCACTTT.

The V call is TRBV6-5, the J call TRBJ2-7; 7 bases map to TRBD2. Germline V gene sequence: CDR1 MNHEY, CDR2 SVGAGI. Trimming cost V 0 bases and J 3 bases; bases outside gene matches: 2. CDR3 length: 14 amino acids. The CDR3 coding sequence is TGTGCCAGCAGTTACTCTGCTAGCGGCTACGAGCAGTACTTC. It yields the protein CASSYSASGYEQYF.

The CDR3 region is CASGLTNTGELFF. As DNA, the CDR3 is TGTGCCAGCGGTCTAACGAACACCGGGGAGCTGTTTTTT. The chain has TRBV12-3 or TRBV12-4 and TRBJ2-2; D is unclear. The germline V and J ends were trimmed by 8 bases and 0 bases, with 7 bases remaining between them. This CDR3 is 13 amino acids long.

The rearrangement joins TRBV28 to TRBJ1-2, with D tentatively TRBD1 (6 bases). The germline CDR1 and CDR2 sequences are MDHEN and SYDVKM. The CDR3 sequence is 15 residues long. Between the trimmed V and J ends, which lost 6 bases and 0 bases, there was a span of 14 bases. The CDR3 DNA is TGTGCCAGCAGCTTCGGGACACCTGCTAACTATGGCTACACCTTC. Its protein is CASSFGTPANYGYTF.

The rearrangement uses TRBV19 and TRBJ2-2; 7 bases are shared with TRBD1. The CDR3 spans 16 residues. With V trimmed by 7 bases and J by 0 bases, 8 bases remained unmatched. Germline CDR1 is LNHDA and CDR2 is SQIVND (reference sequence). The CDR3 loop reads CASTSPRGTNTGELFF. The CDR3 region has the DNA TGTGCCAGTACCTCACCCAGGGGGACGAACACCGGGGAGCTGTTTTTT.

The chain links TRBV4-1 to TRBJ2-1; 9 bases line up with TRBD2. The germline gives CDR1 MGHRA, CDR2 YSYEKL. The CDR3 totals 16 residues. The V and J ends lost 1 base and 6 bases, in that order; junction bases with no gene match: 7. For the CDR3, the DNA is TGCGCCAGCAGCCAAGGGCCAGCGGGAGGTCTCAATGAGCAGTTCTTC. Amino acids: CASSQGPAGGLNEQFF.

This clone was counted once. The chain uses TRBV10-1 and TRBJ1-4; no firm D call. The V end lost 8 bases, the J end lost 7 bases, and 20 bases lay between the germline ends. This CDR3 is 15 amino acids long. Germline V CDR1 and CDR2: WNHNN, SYGVQD (reference sequence). The CDR3 coding sequence is TGCGCCAGCGATTCCGACGGCCTACTACGTGAAAAACTGTTTTTT. Protein: CASDSDGLLREKLFF.

The CDR3 DNA reads as TGTGCCAGCAGCGGGCGCGGGAGAGAGACCCAGTACTTC. Its translation is CASSGRGRETQYF. The chain employs TRBV9 and TRBJ2-5; TRBD2 matches 7 bases. The length of the CDR3 is 13 residues. The germline V gene encodes CDR1 SGDLS and CDR2 YYNGEE. After removal of 3 bases from V and 4 bases from J, the junction contained 3 bases not matched to a gene.

This rearrangement joins TRBV3-1 (or the pseudogene TRBV3-2) to TRBJ1-3; no reliable D call. This CDR3 is 15 amino acids long. V shed 3 bases and J shed 4 bases, with 13 bases lying between them. CDR1 is LGHDT and CDR2 is YNNKEL in the germline V gene (reference sequence). The CDR3 is CASSQRVGPGNTIYF. The CDR3 region has the DNA TGTGCCAGCAGCCAGAGGGTAGGGCCCGGAAACACCATATATTTT.